Here is one T cell receptor beta chain with its context. Antigen: not known. The authors reverse transcribed all of the isolated RNA, so sequencing captured expressed TCRB transcripts. The assay was immunoSEQ multiplex PCR, and TCRdb's table has in-frame clones only and misses some. The sample lists roughly 330,000 clones, 8% to 13% occurring once. These data belong to a study of beta chain features in type 1 diabetes. Study results and limitations: Sequencing of cDNA might inflate the share of cells that strongly express TCR. PCR, the amplification step, might favor shorter templates, equally in patients and controls. Shorter TCRB CDR3s, moderately but significantly so, marked every one of the four CD4+ subsets in Type 1 diabetes patients.

The CDR3 extends over 12 amino acids. CDR1 and CDR2 from the germline V gene are MDHEN and SYDVKM. V lost 3 bases and J 4 bases, leaving 5 bases between the germline ends. Sequencing used naive CD4+ T cells from blood. The chain links TRBV28 to TRBJ2-3; no clear D gene. The TCR comes from a woman aged 25 to 39 in good health. The CDR3 loop reads CASSLTSDTQYF. CDR3 bases: TGTGCCAGCAGTTTGACTTCAGATACGCAGTATTTT.